A single sample is the source of the 9 T cell receptor beta chains below, sequenced in a study of blood T cell repertoires in COVID-19. Sequenced by immunoSEQ multiplex PCR; TCRdb stores in-frame clones only, minus some. The sample records a few hundred thousand clones, more than 75% being singletons. The sample consisted of peripheral blood. These receptors came from a woman aged 45-60 years who had recovered from COVID-19.

This clone was seen repeatedly, ten times or more. The chain combines TRBV4-2 with TRBJ1-2; D gene uncertain. Per the germline V gene, CDR1 is LGHNA and CDR2 is YNFKEQ. This CDR3 is 15 amino acids long. The V and J ends lost 0 bases and 4 bases respectively, with 12 bases between them. The DNA of the CDR3 is TGTGCCAGCAGCCAAGAGGCGGGTGTGAGCTATGGCTACACCTTC. This codes for CASSQEAGVSYGYTF.

The genes are TRBV23-1 and TRBJ1-5; D is possibly TRBD1 (5 bases). TRBV23-1 carries the ORF label, with uncertain function. The V end lost 8 bases, the J end lost 2 bases, and 10 bases lay between the germline ends. This CDR3 comprises 13 residues. The CDR3: CASPLTGNQPQHF. The CDR3 DNA sequence: TGCGCCAGCCCTCTGACAGGCAATCAGCCCCAGCATTTT.

This clone has only one observation. This chain joins TRBV6-6 and TRBJ1-1; D gene uncertain. Germline CDR1 is MNHNY and CDR2 is SVGAGI (reference sequence). V shed 0 bases and J shed 7 bases, with 6 bases lying between them. There are 12 residues in the CDR3. DNA of the CDR3: TGTGCCAGCAGTTACTCACCTAATGAAGCTTTCTTT. Translation gives CASSYSPNEAFF.

V usage is TRBV28 and J usage is TRBJ1-1; maybe TRBD1 (6 bases). The V gene's germline CDR1 is MDHEN and CDR2 SYDVKM. The CDR3 runs 14 residues. Between the trimmed V and J ends, which lost 7 bases and 0 bases, there was a span of 12 bases. The CDR3 protein is CASIKGGVNTEAFF. DNA of the CDR3: TGTGCCAGCATCAAAGGGGGGGTGAACACTGAAGCTTTCTTT.

This clone was recorded a few times. This rearrangement joins TRBV28 to TRBJ2-7; TRBD1 matches 8 bases. This CDR3 contains 16 residues. CDR1 is MDHEN, CDR2 SYDVKM, per germline. Germline trimming cut 2 bases from V and 1 base from J; bases unmatched to any gene: 7. DNA of the CDR3: TGTGCCAGCAGTTTACTCGGACAGGGTGAGTCCTACGAGCAGTACTTC. This encodes CASSLLGQGESYEQYF.

This clone appeared once. This sequence joins TRBV3-1 (or the pseudogene TRBV3-2) and TRBJ1-2, with unresolved D. The CDR3 runs to 12 residues. Looked up from germline, CDR1 is LGHDT and CDR2 is YNNKEL (reference sequence). Trimming removed 5 bases at V and 3 bases at J, with 7 bases between. CDR3 nucleotide sequence: TGTGCCAGCAGCGGTACAGACTATGGCTACACCTTC. Its translation is CASSGTDYGYTF.

V is TRBV5-1 and J is TRBJ1-1; D may be TRBD1 (6 bases). The CDR3 has 14 residues. The V gene's germline CDR1 is SGHRS and CDR2 YFSETQ. V gave up 4 bases and J gave up 1 base, with 11 bases separating them. The chain's CDR3 is CASSPGGRNTEAFF. For the CDR3, the DNA is TGCGCCAGCAGCCCGGGGGGCAGGAACACTGAAGCTTTCTTT. The variable domain in full, completed from reference TRBV5-1 and TRBJ1-1, reads KAGVTQTPRYLIKTRGQQVTLSCSPISGHRSVSWYQQTPGQGLQFLFEYFSETQRNKGNFPGRFSGRQFSNSRSEMNVSTLELGDSALYLCASSPGGRNTEAFFGQGTRLTVV.

The rearrangement links TRBV18 to TRBJ2-7; TRBD1 matches at 8 bases. Germline-derived CDR1 and CDR2 are KGHSH and LQKENI. The CDR3 is 18 residues long. V dropped 3 bases and J dropped 1; count of bases not matched to a gene: 14. The CDR3 is CASSPGGRGLAGSYEQYF. The CDR3 DNA follows: TGTGCCAGCTCACCGGGCGGCAGGGGGCTAGCAGGATCCTACGAGCAGTACTTC.

The V and J genes are TRBV15 and TRBJ2-5; the match to TRBD1 covers 7 bases. V dropped 1 base and J dropped 2; count of bases not matched to a gene: 4. Germline CDR1 is LNHNV and CDR2 is YYDKDF (reference sequence). There are 15 residues in the CDR3. CDR3: CATSRGGGQQETQYF. The CDR3 bases are TGTGCCACCAGCAGAGGAGGGGGACAGCAAGAGACCCAGTACTTC.